These T cell receptor beta chains were read from a single sample in a study of blood T cell repertoires in COVID-19. Clones were sequenced by immunoSEQ multiplex PCR, and TCRdb holds only the in-frame ones, with some missing. This sample has hundreds of thousands of clones, with around nine tenths found just once. The sequenced sample consisted of peripheral blood. The receptor source for this set is a woman in her forties or fifties with active or convalescent COVID-19. The CDR3 runs from the conserved cysteine through the conserved F or W. A D gene is named only where the DNA matches it firmly. Expanded clones get a size class; other rows say once, few or many, or leave the size out.

v_call	j_call	d_call	clone_size	cdr3_aa	cdr3_nt
TRBV2	TRBJ2-7	TRBD1	-	CASRTTGQTTYEQYF	TGTGCCAGCAGGACAACGGGACAGACAACATACGAGCAGTACTTC
TRBV11-3	TRBJ2-1	TRBD2	-	CASSLRTSGVNEQFF	TGTGCCAGCAGCTTAAGGACTAGCGGGGTCAATGAGCAGTTCTTC
TRBV6-5	TRBJ1-1	-	-	CASSYLQEAFF	TGTGCCAGCAGTTACTTACAGGAAGCTTTCTTT
TRBV6-5	TRBJ1-5	-	-	CASSYTAGNQPQHF	TGTGCCAGCAGTTATACTGCAGGGAATCAGCCCCAGCATTTT
TRBV30	TRBJ1-6	-	-	CALRGPSSYNSPLHF	TGTGCCCTTCGCGGTCCGAGCTCCTATAATTCACCCCTCCACTTT
TRBV6-5	TRBJ1-5	-	-	CASSPSWALNQPQHF	TGTGCCAGCAGCCCCTCCTGGGCACTCAATCAGCCCCAGCATTTT
TRBV9	TRBJ1-6	-	-	CASSAGHINSPLHF	TGTGCCAGCAGCGCCGGACACATTAATTCACCCCTCCACTTT
TRBV3-1/TRBV3-2	TRBJ1-1	-	-	CASSQAQGRTEAFF	TGTGCCAGCAGCCAAGCACAGGGACGAACTGAAGCTTTCTTT
TRBV5-4	TRBJ2-7	-	-	CASSLETDQRYEQYF	TGTGCCAGCAGCTTGGAGACAGACCAAAGGTACGAGCAGTACTTC
TRBV6-5	TRBJ2-7	-	-	CASRKKQGLEQYF	TGTGCCAGCCGAAAGAAGCAGGGCCTTGAGCAGTACTTC
TRBV6-6	TRBJ2-1	TRBD2	-	CASKLAGDYNEQFF	TGTGCCAGTAAACTAGCGGGAGATTACAATGAGCAGTTCTTC
TRBV10-3	TRBJ2-4	-	-	CAISDPAGAKNIQYF	TGTGCCATCAGTGACCCAGCGGGAGCCAAAAACATTCAGTACTTC
TRBV18	TRBJ1-2	-	once	CASSPGMTDYGYTF	TGTGCCAGCTCACCCGGGATGACGGATTATGGCTACACCTTC
TRBV9	TRBJ2-7	TRBD2	-	CASSVKSGKFYEQYF	TGTGCCAGCAGCGTAAAAAGCGGGAAGTTCTACGAGCAGTACTTC
TRBV4-3	TRBJ2-3	TRBD1	-	CASSHTGADTQYF	TGCGCCAGCAGCCACACAGGGGCAGATACGCAGTATTTT
TRBV6-5	TRBJ2-2	TRBD2	-	CASSYLGLVIKGELFF	TGTGCCAGCAGTTATTTGGGACTAGTTATTAAAGGGGAGCTGTTTTTT
TRBV21-1	TRBJ2-7	-	-	CASSKSFVLRSYEQYF	TGTGCCAGCAGCAAATCGTTTGTTCTACGCTCCTACGAGCAGTACTTC
TRBV19	TRBJ1-6	TRBD1	-	CASRMGQVGTPLHF	TGTGCCAGTAGGATGGGACAGGTTGGAACACCCCTCCACTTT
TRBV13	TRBJ2-3	-	-	CASSLGPGQITDTQYF	TGTGCCAGCAGCTTAGGACCCGGACAGATCACAGATACGCAGTATTTT
TRBV10-3	TRBJ2-7	-	-	CAISETRDSYEQYF	TGTGCCATCAGTGAGACCAGGGACTCCTACGAGCAGTACTTC
TRBV5-1	TRBJ1-4	-	-	CASSSRLGEKLFF	TGCGCCAGCAGCTCGAGGCTCGGTGAAAAACTGTTTTTT
TRBV9	TRBJ2-7	TRBD1	-	CASSGTDRGPFSEQYF	TGTGCCAGCAGCGGAACGGACAGGGGGCCTTTTAGCGAGCAGTACTTC